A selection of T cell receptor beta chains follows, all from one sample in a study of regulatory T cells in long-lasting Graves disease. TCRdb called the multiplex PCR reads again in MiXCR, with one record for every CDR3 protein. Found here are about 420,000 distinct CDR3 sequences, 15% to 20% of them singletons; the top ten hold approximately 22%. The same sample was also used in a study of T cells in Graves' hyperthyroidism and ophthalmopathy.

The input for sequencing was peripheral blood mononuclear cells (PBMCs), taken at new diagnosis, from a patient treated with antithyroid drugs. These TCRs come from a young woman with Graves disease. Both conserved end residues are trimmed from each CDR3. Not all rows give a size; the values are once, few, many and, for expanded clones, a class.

ASSLSRQYTEAF,few,TRBV27
SVDALEGETQY,few,TRBV29-1
AVTGQTGYT,few,TRBV10-3
SVEGGGNTGELF,many,TRBV29-1
ASSSPDREETQY,many,TRBV27
ASSRSQGAASTDTQY,many,TRBV12-3/TRBV12-4
SARDRELLEYTDTQY,many,TRBV20-1
ASSLAGKSSYNEQF,many,TRBV5-1
ASSLFAGIYEQY,few,TRBV27
ASRKIGGETQY,-,TRBV5-6
ASSSPGLAGAGELF,few,TRBV19
ASSYSGLGARVYEQY,-,TRBV6-5
ASRTENYGYT,many,TRBV12-3/TRBV12-4
SARGTGSYEQY,many,TRBV20-1
SVDTSSSYEQY,-,TRBV29-1
SVVTRGDYGYT,many,TRBV29-1
ASTELAGGPDEQY,many,TRBV6-2/TRBV6-3
SAIRNYEQY,many,TRBV20-1
ASLGQTYEQY,many,TRBV7-9
ASMKGGMVYEQY,many,TRBV28
SARGILAGVSADTQY,few,TRBV20-1
ASSSDLGFNEGLQETQY,many,TRBV3-1
ASSLWGQGRAPYNEQF,few,TRBV12-3/TRBV12-4
SARATGTGGYGYT,many,TRBV20-1
ASSPASDKTQY,many,TRBV11-3
SLLAQASTDTQY,few,TRBV29-1
ASSLWTSGEGEQF,-,TRBV27
ASSPTPTGTITYEQY,many,TRBV5-6
ASGHGTSGYEQY,few,TRBV14
ASSEVSYTGELF,few,TRBV6-1
ASSGRPSYRVVQDEQF,many,TRBV6-1
ASTLVAGGTYEQY,few,TRBV28
SARDLGSSYNEQF,many,TRBV20-1
ASGWGIGNTIY,few,TRBV27
ASSPPGLAGTGELF,few,TRBV28
ASSPGLAGGTDTQY,many,TRBV7-9
ASSLDNSEQY,many,TRBV12-3/TRBV12-4
ASRTRRRTDTQY,many,TRBV28
ASSSGNRLGNTEAF,-,TRBV28
ASSQSGGTLTEAF,-,TRBV4-3
ASSQEDTPSYEQY,-,TRBV3-1
SVARDGRQETQY,many,TRBV29-1
ASRLGTGPAF,many,TRBV11-2
ASSLLAGGTNEQF,many,TRBV7-2